Detailed here is one TCR beta chain. The data belong to a study of cytomegalovirus exposure and HLA in healthy donors. Germline V gene data show CDR1 as SGHTA and CDR2 as FQGNSA. Trimming cost V 1 base and J 5 bases, with 20 bases left between them. This CDR3 contains 17 residues. This PCR relied on a set of 60 Vbeta primers and 13 Jbeta primers. This table comes from immunoSEQ multiplex PCR, and its TCRdb copy is limited to in-frame clones, with some not included. This table holds approximately 160,000 clones, about three quarters found once. Sequenced material: PBMCs. This clonotype originated in a woman in her 40s in good health and CMV-seropositive. The chain carries TRBV7-2 and TRBJ1-2; D not resolved. CDR3 protein: CASSLDPRTTAGYGYTF. In DNA, the CDR3 is TGTGCCAGCAGCTTAGATCCAAGGACCACCGCGGGGTATGGCTACACCTTC.